The 26 T cell receptor beta chains reported below all come from one sample, sequenced in a study of cytomegalovirus exposure and HLA in healthy donors. Primers included in the PCR were 60 Vbeta and 13 Jbeta primers. Clones were read by immunoSEQ multiplex PCR, and TCRdb kept only the in-frame ones, dropping some. This sample carries approximately 110,000 clones, with 0.5% to 0.7% going to the ten biggest clones. Sequencing was carried out using PBMCs. These receptors were obtained from a man between 45 and 60 years old in good health and CMV-seronegative.

This chain joins TRBV9 and TRBJ1-2; TRBD1 matches at 7 bases. The CDR3 sequence is 16 residues long. In germline, CDR1 is SGDLS, CDR2 YYNGEE. The V segment lost 4 bases and the J segment 1 base; nucleotides outside the gene matches: 10. Here the CDR3 reads CASSPSGGGFNYGYTF. CDR3 DNA: TGTGCCAGCAGCCCCTCCGGAGGGGGCTTTAACTATGGCTACACCTTC.

Note on this clone: The same CDR3 can be traced to other DNA sequences in this sample. J is TRBJ2-3 and V is TRBV5-1; TRBD1 agrees at 7 bases. Germline CDR1 SGHRS, CDR2 YFSETQ. This CDR3 has 14 residues. V gave up 2 bases and J gave up 3 bases; unmatched junction bases: 3. The CDR3, as DNA: TGCGCCAGCAGCTTAGACAGGGTGACAGATACGCAGTATTTT. Translated, it gives CASSLDRVTDTQYF.

This sequence joins TRBV5-1 and TRBJ1-4, with D perhaps matching TRBD1 (5 bases). There are 15 residues in the CDR3. Germline V gene sequence: CDR1 SGHRS, CDR2 YFSETQ. V lost 0 bases to trimming and J lost 5 bases, with 11 bases between them. The CDR3, as DNA: TGCGCCAGCAGCTTGGCCGCAGGGCAGAATGAAAAACTGTTTTTT. The encoded protein is CASSLAAGQNEKLFF.

Points on this clone: At one end, the junction sequence differs from germline, possibly due to a read error. The sample holds other DNA sequences that translate to the same CDR3. V is TRBV18 and J is TRBJ1-1; tentative D call: TRBD1 (6 bases). Germline CDR1 reads KGHSH; CDR2 reads LQKENI. The CDR3 length is 15 residues. The CDR3 loop reads CASSPEGHMNTEAFF. The CDR3 coding sequence is TGCGCCAGCTCACCAGAGGGACATATGAACACTGAAGCTTTCTTT.

The chain carries TRBV5-6 and TRBJ1-2, with unresolved D. The ends were cut back, 3 bases at V and 6 bases at J, with 15 bases in the middle. The CDR3 totals 14 residues. Looked up from germline, CDR1 is SGHDT and CDR2 is YYEEEE. The CDR3 protein is CASSSPSGYNGYTF. CDR3 sequence (DNA): TGTGCCAGCAGCTCCCCGTCAGGCTACAATGGCTACACCTTC.

The rearrangement joins TRBV6-5 to TRBJ2-3; 7 bases align to TRBD2. There are 15 residues in the CDR3. V lost 8 bases, J lost 2 bases, and 10 bases stayed unmatched. Germline values: CDR1 MNHEY, CDR2 SVGAGI. CDR3 DNA sequence: TGTGCCAGCTCAATGCGGGGGTCTTCCACAGATACGCAGTATTTT. This gives the protein CASSMRGSSTDTQYF.

The chain couples TRBV7-8 to TRBJ1-1; tentative D call: TRBD1 (6 bases). Trimming stripped 3 bases from V and 0 bases from J, with 11 bases between. The germline gives CDR1 SGHVS, CDR2 FQNEAQ. The CDR3 sequence is 15 residues long. This CDR3 reads CASSFLQGLNTEAFF. DNA of the CDR3: TGTGCCAGCAGCTTTCTTCAGGGGCTGAACACTGAAGCTTTCTTT.

The J gene is TRBJ2-5, the V gene TRBV4-3, with 7 bases lining up with TRBD1. Germline CDR1 and CDR2: LGHNA and YSLEER. This CDR3 has 13 residues. The V and J ends lost 5 bases and 5 bases, in that order; junction bases with no gene match: 5. The CDR3 region is CASSADRKETQYF. The CDR3, as DNA: TGCGCCAGCAGCGCGGACAGGAAGGAGACCCAGTACTTC.

This chain joins TRBV18 and TRBJ2-1; 7 nucleotides agree with TRBD2. The germline CDR1 and CDR2 sequences are KGHSH and LQKENI. This CDR3 is built from 18 residues. After removal of 6 bases from V and 4 bases from J, the junction contained 18 bases not matched to a gene. CDR3 region: CASSPTSLANLGYNEQFF. The CDR3 DNA reads TGTGCCAGCTCGCCGACTAGCTTGGCAAACCTTGGGTACAATGAGCAGTTCTTC.

The genes are TRBV15 and TRBJ2-7, with D perhaps matching TRBD2 (6 bases). From germline, CDR1 is LNHNV and CDR2 YYDKDF (reference sequence). The ends were cut back, 4 bases at V and 2 bases at J, with 9 bases in the middle. The CDR3 consists of 13 residues. In DNA form, the CDR3 reads TGTGCCACCAGCATTGGCGGGACCTACGAGCAGTACTTC. Protein: CATSIGGTYEQYF.

The chain uses TRBV28 and TRBJ2-1, with D possibly being TRBD2 (5 bases). The CDR3 runs to 12 residues. The V and J ends lost 6 bases and 9 bases respectively, with 12 bases between them. The germline gives CDR1 MDHEN, CDR2 SYDVKM. The CDR3 is CASSSPGGEQFF. The DNA of the CDR3 is TGTGCCAGCAGCTCCCCAGGAGGTGAGCAGTTCTTC.

The chain carries TRBV4-1 and TRBJ2-1; D is possibly TRBD2 (5 bases). Trimming took off 0 bases at V and 0 bases at J, with 12 bases between the two ends. The CDR3 loop spans 17 amino acids. Germline V gene sequence: CDR1 MGHRA, CDR2 YSYEKL. As DNA, the CDR3 is TGCGCCAGCAGCCAAGAGGTGGACTGGAGCTCCTACAATGAGCAGTTCTTC. Translating gives CASSQEVDWSSYNEQFF.

This chain connects TRBV7-9 to TRBJ1-3, with D possibly being TRBD1 (5 bases). Germline V gene data show CDR1 as SEHNR and CDR2 as FQNEAQ (reference sequence). The CDR3 covers 11 residues. Trimming removed 5 bases at V and 7 bases at J, with 6 bases between. The CDR3 loop reads CASSPGNTIYF. The DNA of the CDR3 is TGTGCCAGCAGCCCAGGGAACACCATATATTTT.

The chain recombines TRBV5-8 with TRBJ1-1; the match to TRBD1 covers 7 bases. CDR1 is SGHTS, CDR2 YDEGEE, per germline. The CDR3 consists of 15 residues. V lost 4 bases to trimming and J lost 0 bases; unmatched junction nucleotides: 6. The CDR3 coding sequence is TGTGCCAGCAGCAGACGACAGGGAATGAACACTGAAGCTTTCTTT. Its translation: CASSRRQGMNTEAFF.

The V gene is TRBV7-9, the J gene TRBJ1-1; TRBD1 matches at 7 bases. The CDR3 runs 14 residues. The V segment lost 5 bases and the J segment 1 base; nucleotides outside the gene matches: 4. The germline gives CDR1 SEHNR, CDR2 FQNEAQ (reference sequence). Here the CDR3 reads CASSLGTANTEAFF. DNA of the CDR3: TGTGCCAGCAGCCTTGGGACAGCGAACACTGAAGCTTTCTTT.

This sequence joins TRBV7-2 and TRBJ1-3, with D maybe TRBD1 (6 bases). V was cut by 5 bases and J by 4 bases, with 15 bases left in between. CDR3 length equals 15 residues. Germline V gene lookup returns CDR1 SGHTA and CDR2 FQGNSA. The DNA for the CDR3 is TGTGCCAGCAGCCCACGACAGGTCCGCGGAAACACCATATATTTT. This codes for CASSPRQVRGNTIYF. Using reference TRBV7-2 and TRBJ1-3 for the parts outside the CDR3, the full variable domain is GAGVSQSPSNKVTEKGKDVELRCDPISGHTALYWYRQSLGQGLEFLIYFQGNSAPDKSGLPSDRFSAERTGGSVSTLTIQRTQQEDSAVYLCASSPRQVRGNTIYFGEGSWLTVV.

The genes are TRBV7-2 and TRBJ2-2; tentatively, D is TRBD1 (6 bases). The CDR3 runs 13 residues. Germline CDR1 is SGHTA and CDR2 is FQGNSA. Trimming pared 5 bases from V and 4 bases from J, leaving 8 bases between. As DNA, the CDR3 is TGTGCCAGCAGCGGGACACTCACCGGGGAGCTGTTTTTT. Amino acid sequence: CASSGTLTGELFF.

V gene TRBV27 combines with J gene TRBJ2-7, with 7 bases fitting TRBD1. Germline V CDR1 and CDR2: MNHEY, SMNVEV (reference sequence). The ends lost 5 bases at V and 3 bases at J; junction bases unmatched: 7. The CDR3 spans 14 residues. Written as DNA, the CDR3 is TGTGCCAGCAGTGATCGACAGGGAGTCTACGAGCAGTACTTC. It encodes CASSDRQGVYEQYF.

The CDR3 sequence is CASRAGVYYEQYF. CDR3 DNA: TGTGCCAGCAGGGCAGGGGTTTACTACGAGCAGTACTTC. V is TRBV2 and J is TRBJ2-5; D is possibly TRBD1 (6 bases). Near its end, the DNA agrees better with TRBJ2-7, so the J call may be wrong. The CDR3 consists of 13 residues. CDR1 SNHLY and CDR2 FYNNEI come from the germline V gene.

The chain is built from TRBV4-3 and TRBJ1-3, with a possible D match to TRBD1 (5 bases). The CDR3 has 17 residues. V lost 0 bases and J lost 4, with 16 bases in between. The V gene's germline CDR1 is LGHNA and CDR2 YSLEER. The DNA of the CDR3 is TGCGCCAGCAGCCAAGACGACATGGGGCATGAAGGAAACACCATATATTTT. Protein product: CASSQDDMGHEGNTIYF.

This rearrangement joins TRBV19 to TRBJ1-3, with TRBD1 matching 7 bases. The length of the CDR3 is 14 residues. The V segment lost 6 bases and the J segment 6 bases; nucleotides outside the gene matches: 8. The germline V gene encodes CDR1 LNHDA and CDR2 SQIVND (reference sequence). This chain's CDR3 is CASRGRGHENTIYF. The CDR3 nucleotides read TGTGCCAGTAGGGGTAGGGGGCATGAAAACACCATATATTTT.

The chain combines TRBV5-1 with TRBJ2-3; D is undetermined. The CDR3 length is 16 residues. Germline CDR1 SGHRS, CDR2 YFSETQ. V was cut by 0 bases and J by 2 bases, with 13 bases left in between. CDR3 coding DNA: TGCGCCAGCAGCTTGGGAGCCAGGAACCCCACAGATACGCAGTATTTT. It encodes CASSLGARNPTDTQYF.

This rearrangement joins TRBV4-3 to TRBJ1-2; D not certain. CDR1 is LGHNA and CDR2 is YSLEER in the germline V gene. This CDR3 is 15 amino acids long. V lost 0 bases to trimming and J lost 4 bases, with 12 bases between them. Written as DNA, the CDR3 is TGCGCCAGCAGCCAAGAAGCCGGGGAGGGCTATGGCTACACCTTC. It codes for CASSQEAGEGYGYTF.

The rearrangement joins TRBV9 to TRBJ2-3; D ambiguous. The CDR3 consists of 16 residues. In germline, CDR1 is SGDLS, CDR2 YYNGEE. Between the trimmed V and J ends, which lost 4 bases and 4 bases, there was a span of 19 bases. The DNA of the CDR3 is TGTGCCAGCAGCACCCTTAGTAGTCGTGAGTCAGATACGCAGTATTTT. Its translation is CASSTLSSRESDTQYF.

The rearrangement joins TRBV18 to TRBJ2-5; a weak D match, TRBD2 (5 bases). Germline V gene lookup returns CDR1 KGHSH and CDR2 LQKENI. Trimming removed 1 base at V and 1 base at J, with 7 bases between. The CDR3 is 14 amino acids. CDR3 sequence reads: CASSPRAGQETQYF. The CDR3 DNA reads TGTGCCAGCTCACCACGGGCGGGCCAAGAGACCCAGTACTTC. The complete variable domain, with remaining parts taken from reference TRBV18 and TRBJ2-5, reads NAGVMQNPRHLVRRRGQEARLRCSPMKGHSHVYWYRQLPEEGLKFMVYLQKENIIDESGMPKERFSAEFPKEGPSILRIQQVVRGDSAAYFCASSPRAGQETQYFGPGTRLLVL.

The chain links TRBV11-3 to TRBJ2-5; no clear D. Germline V CDR1 and CDR2: SGHNT, YENEEA. The CDR3 is made up of 12 amino acids. The germline V and J ends were trimmed by 5 bases and 5 bases, with 9 bases remaining between them. The CDR3 nucleotides are TGTGCCAGCAGCCGGTTCTCGGAGACCCAGTACTTC. Its translation: CASSRFSETQYF. Variable domain in full (rest from reference TRBV11-3 and TRBJ2-5): EAGVVQSPRYKIIEKKQPVAFWCNPISGHNTLYWYLQNLGQGPELLIRYENEEAVDDSQLPKDRFSAERLKGVDSTLKIQPAELGDSAVYLCASSRFSETQYFGPGTRLLVL.